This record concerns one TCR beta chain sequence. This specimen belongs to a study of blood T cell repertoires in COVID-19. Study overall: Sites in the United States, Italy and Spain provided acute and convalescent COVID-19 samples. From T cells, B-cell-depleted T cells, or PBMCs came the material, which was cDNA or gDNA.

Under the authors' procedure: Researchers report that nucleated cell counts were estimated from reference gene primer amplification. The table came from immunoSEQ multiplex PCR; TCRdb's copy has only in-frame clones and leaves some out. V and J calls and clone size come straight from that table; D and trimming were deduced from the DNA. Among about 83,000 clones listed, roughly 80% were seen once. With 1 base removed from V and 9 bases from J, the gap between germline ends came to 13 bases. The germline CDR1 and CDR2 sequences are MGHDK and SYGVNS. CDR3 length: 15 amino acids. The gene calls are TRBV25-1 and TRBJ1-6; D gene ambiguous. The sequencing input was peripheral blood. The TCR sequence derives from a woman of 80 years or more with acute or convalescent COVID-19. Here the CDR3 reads CASSESGQRSSPLHF. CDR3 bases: TGTGCCAGCAGTGAATCCGGCCAGAGGAGTTCACCCCTCCACTTT.